This T cell receptor (beta chain) appears in the sequencing data of a study of T cell responses to AZD1222 COVID-19 vaccine. This CDR3 region has 13 residues. V dropped 10 bases and J dropped 0 bases, with 12 bases sitting between them. CDR1 is MDHEN and CDR2 is SYDVKM in the germline V gene. With respect to this clone: The antigen is undetermined.

This table comes from immunoSEQ multiplex PCR, and its TCRdb copy is limited to in-frame clones, with some not included. Seen here are about 99,000 clones, approximately 89% observed once, and the top ten hold around 8.6%. Study-wide points: Close to half of spike-specific TCRs reportedly recognize unmutated variant regions.

This TCR was recovered from an adult who received the AZD1222 COVID-19 vaccine. The V and J genes are TRBV28 and TRBJ1-1; D gene ambiguous. The specimen comprised peripheral blood, sampled 28 days after the second AZD1222 dose. The CDR3 protein is CATLTQMNTEAFF. CDR3 DNA sequence: TGTGCCACTCTGACGCAAATGAACACTGAAGCTTTCTTT. Full variable domain (remainder filled in from reference TRBV28 and TRBJ1-1): DVKVTQSSRYLVKRTGEKVFLECVQDMDHENMFWYRQDPGLGLRLIYFSYDVKMKEKGDIPEGYSVSREKKERFSLILESASTNQTSMYLCATLTQMNTEAFFGQGTRLTVV.